This T cell receptor (beta chain) was sequenced for a study of blood T cell repertoires in COVID-19. The protocol was immunoSEQ multiplex PCR, while the TCRdb copy is restricted to in-frame clones and leaves out a portion. Here the sample spans approximately 230,000 clones, more than 70% being singletons. The CDR3 consists of 17 residues. The clonotype comes from a woman under 40 with COVID-19, enrolled during active disease. The chain couples TRBV21-1 to TRBJ2-3; the table gives TRBD2 as D, unverified against the DNA. TRBV21-1 is assigned pseudogene status. The sample was peripheral blood. CDR3 DNA: TGTGCCATCCCTTATACAATAGCGGGGGGTAGCACAGATACGCAGTATTTT. This gives the protein CAIPYTIAGGSTDTQYF.